This TCR beta chain is from a study of shared clonotypes between healthy human individuals. The study's findings and limits: Tissues were not sampled, only blood, and their repertoires likely differ.

CD45RO-negative CD8 cells positively selected for CCR7 made up the naive population, which excluded terminally differentiated effector memory CD45RA+ cells. CDR1 is MDHEN, CDR2 SYDVKM, per germline. The V end lost 7 bases, the J end lost 6 bases, and 19 bases lay between the germline ends. The CDR3 consists of 15 residues. In the sorted-subset replicate PCRs, 200 ng DNA, roughly 30,000 T cell genomes, was used. The data were produced by immunoSEQ multiplex PCR, yet TCRdb's version contains in-frame clones alone and is incomplete. The sample records hundreds of thousands of clones, approximately 95% being singletons. Worth noting for this clone: Its antigen is not identified.

This clonotype was obtained from a woman in her twenties or thirties in good health. The material sequenced was naive CD8+ T cells sorted from blood. This rearrangement joins TRBV28 to TRBJ2-1; TRBD2 is a possible D gene (6 bases). CDR3: CASTRGAGLVNEQFF. The CDR3 DNA reads TGTGCCAGCACCCGAGGGGCGGGATTGGTCAATGAGCAGTTCTTC.